The 19 T cell receptor beta chains presented below share a single source sample, sequenced in a study of shared clonotypes between healthy human individuals. Repertoires were generated with immunoSEQ multiplex PCR, while TCRdb's copy carries only in-frame clones and drops some. The sample lists under 2,500,000 clones, nearly 97% occurring once. The source material was naive CD4+ T cells sorted from blood. The subset was: CD45RA+ positively selected. The source is a young man in good health.

V and J are TRBV5-4 and TRBJ2-5; no definite D call. The length of the CDR3 is 12 residues. Germline V CDR1 and CDR2: SGHNT, YYREEE (reference sequence). Trimming left V 5 bases short and J 11 bases short, with 16 bases between. The CDR3 sequence: CASRYDSTQQYF. CDR3 nucleotide sequence: TGTGCCAGCAGGTACGACTCGACTCAGCAGTACTTC.

The rearrangement links TRBV9 to TRBJ2-7; 10 nucleotides line up with TRBD2. The V gene's germline CDR1 is SGDLS and CDR2 YYNGEE. This CDR3 region has 17 residues. V lost 0 bases to trimming and J lost 5 bases; unmatched junction nucleotides: 11. DNA for the CDR3: TGTGCCAGCAGCGTAGGCGTAGCGGGAGGAAGAACCCACGAGCAGTACTTC. Encoded protein: CASSVGVAGGRTHEQYF.

V gene TRBV12-5 combines with J gene TRBJ1-1, with 8 bases that match TRBD1. Unmatched junction bases numbered 4, after V lost 5 bases and J lost 5 bases. The CDR3 runs 13 residues. Germline assignment: CDR1 LGHNT and CDR2 FRNRAP. The CDR3 bases are TGTGCTAGTGGTGAACAGGGGGGGACTGAAGCTTTCTTT. It encodes CASGEQGGTEAFF.

This clone was counted once. CDR3 protein: CASSKPGTGTYEQYF. DNA of the CDR3: TGTGCCAGTAGTAAACCCGGGACAGGGACCTACGAGCAGTACTTC. The chain employs TRBV19 and TRBJ2-7; 9 positions match TRBD1. Trimming removed 4 bases from V and 2 bases from J; junction bases left unmatched: 6. Germline V gene lookup returns CDR1 LNHDA and CDR2 SQIVND (reference sequence). The CDR3 runs 15 residues.

V is TRBV2 and J is TRBJ1-5, with D possibly TRBD1 on 5 matching bases. Deletions cut 6 bases from V and 2 bases from J, with 8 bases between. Per the germline V gene, CDR1 is SNHLY and CDR2 is FYNNEI. This CDR3 is built from 13 residues. The CDR3 nucleotides read TGTGCCAGCAGGGGACGGGGCAATCAGCCCCAGCATTTT. Translating gives CASRGRGNQPQHF.

In the case of this clone: The same CDR3 also results from other DNA sequences found in this sample. The chain joins TRBV5-4 to TRBJ1-3, with D unclear. Trimming removed 1 base at V and 4 bases at J, with 3 bases between. This CDR3 comprises 12 residues. CDR1 SGHNT and CDR2 YYREEE come from the germline V gene (reference sequence). The CDR3 loop reads CASSLSGNTIYF. DNA of the CDR3: TGTGCCAGCAGCTTGTCCGGAAACACCATATATTTT. The full variable domain, its missing parts supplied by reference TRBV5-4 and TRBJ1-3, is ETGVTQSPTHLIKTRGQQVTLRCSSQSGHNTVSWYQQALGQGPQFIFQYYREEENGRGNFPPRFSGLQFPNYSSELNVNALELDDSALYLCASSLSGNTIYFGEGSWLTVV.

J is TRBJ1-2 and V is TRBV6-1, with 11 bases identical to TRBD1. The CDR3 runs to 14 residues. The germline V gene encodes CDR1 MNHNS and CDR2 SASEGT. The V and J ends lost 5 bases and 7 bases, in that order; junction bases with no gene match: 6. The CDR3 loop reads CASSSPGTGGGYTF. Written as DNA, the CDR3 is TGTGCCAGCAGTTCCCCCGGGACAGGGGGTGGCTACACCTTC.

The CDR3 loop reads CASSLEGTRGEKLFF. Here the CDR3 DNA reads TGTGCCAGCAGCTTAGAAGGGACCAGGGGTGAAAAACTGTTTTTT. The chain has TRBV7-9 and TRBJ1-4, with a weak D call TRBD1 (6 bases). V was cut by 1 base and J by 7 bases, with 13 bases left in between. CDR3 length: 15 amino acids. CDR1 SEHNR and CDR2 FQNEAQ come from the germline V gene (reference sequence).

The chain links TRBV7-9 to TRBJ2-7; D is possibly TRBD1 (6 bases). The CDR3 sequence is 13 residues long. V lost 5 bases and J 3 bases, leaving 11 bases between the germline ends. Germline V gene lookup returns CDR1 SEHNR and CDR2 FQNEAQ (reference sequence). DNA for the CDR3: TGTGCCAGCAGCCCGACAGGACTCTACGAGCAGTACTTC. Amino acid sequence: CASSPTGLYEQYF.

The rearrangement uses TRBV30 and TRBJ2-7, with TRBD2 identical over 11 bases. CDR3 length: 15 residues. Unmatched junction bases numbered 7, after V lost 2 bases and J lost 4 bases. Germline V lookup: CDR1 GTSNPN, CDR2 SVGIG (reference sequence). The DNA of the CDR3 is TGTGCCTGGAGTACTAGCGGGGGATCTAATTACGAGCAGTACTTC. Protein: CAWSTSGGSNYEQYF.

Written as DNA, the CDR3 is TGTGCCAGCAGGCGACCCGGACAGGGCTACGAGCAGTACTTC. Translating gives CASRRPGQGYEQYF. The chain carries TRBV11-2 and TRBJ2-7; TRBD1 matches at 8 bases. The CDR3 has 14 amino acids. The V gene end was trimmed by 6 bases and the J gene end by 3 bases; junction bases not matched to a gene: 7. Germline values: CDR1 SGHAT, CDR2 FQNNGV.

Concerning this clone itself: Distinct nucleotide sequences in the sample also encode this CDR3. This chain uses TRBV2 with TRBJ2-7; D remains ambiguous. V shed 4 bases and J shed 3 bases, with 10 bases lying between them. Germline V gene data show CDR1 as SNHLY and CDR2 as FYNNEI. The CDR3 runs 13 residues. CDR3 residues: CASSGDGLYEQYF. Here the CDR3 DNA reads TGTGCCAGCAGTGGAGACGGCCTCTACGAGCAGTACTTC.

Concerning this clone: The sample holds other DNA sequences that translate to the same CDR3. V usage is TRBV4-1 and J usage is TRBJ2-7; 9 bases agree with TRBD2. The CDR3 has 15 residues. Unmatched junction bases numbered 4, after V lost 1 base and J lost 3 bases. The germline CDR1 and CDR2 sequences are MGHRA and YSYEKL. As DNA, the CDR3 is TGCGCCAGCAGCCAAGGGCTAGCGGGGAACTACGAGCAGTACTTC. It yields the protein CASSQGLAGNYEQYF.

The V and J genes are TRBV6-5 and TRBJ2-5; D remains unclear. Germline CDR1 reads MNHEY; CDR2 reads SVGAGI. The CDR3 is made up of 15 amino acids. V lost 5 bases and J 6 bases, leaving 19 bases between the germline ends. CDR3 nucleotide sequence: TGTGCCAGCAGTCCCGGTGCCACCGACCTGAAGACCCAGTACTTC. This translates into CASSPGATDLKTQYF.

The rearrangement links TRBV19 to TRBJ2-7; D might be TRBD2 (6 bases). V dropped 11 bases and J dropped 2 bases, with 16 bases sitting between them. The germline V gene has CDR1 LNHDA and CDR2 SQIVND (reference sequence). This CDR3 is 13 amino acids long. The CDR3 DNA sequence: TGTGCCTCAAGCCGGGGGTCCGCCTACGAGCAGTACTTC. Residues: CASSRGSAYEQYF.

J is TRBJ1-2 and V is TRBV19, with 8 positions matching TRBD1. Germline-derived CDR1 and CDR2 are LNHDA and SQIVND (reference sequence). This CDR3 region has 14 residues. V dropped 4 bases and J dropped 1; count of bases not matched to a gene: 2. The chain's CDR3 is CASSKTGVNYGYTF. The CDR3 DNA reads as TGTGCCAGTAGTAAGACAGGGGTTAACTATGGCTACACCTTC. The full variable domain, completed using reference TRBV19 and TRBJ1-2, is DGGITQSPKYLFRKEGQNVTLSCEQNLNHDAMYWYRQDPGQGLRLIYYSQIVNDFQKGDIAEGYSVSREKKESFPLTVTSAQKNPTAFYLCASSKTGVNYGYTFGSGTRLTVV.

This sequence joins TRBV12-5 and TRBJ2-2; D is perhaps TRBD1 or TRBD2 (5 bases each). The CDR3 extends over 12 amino acids. The V gene lost 6 bases and the J gene lost 8 bases, with 10 bases spanning the gap. Per the germline V gene, CDR1 is LGHNT and CDR2 is FRNRAP. The CDR3 DNA sequence: TGTGCTAGTGGCATGGGACCTGGGGAGCTGTTTTTT. Translation gives CASGMGPGELFF.

The chain employs TRBV11-2 and TRBJ2-3; a weak D match, TRBD1 (6 bases). V shed 2 bases and J shed 4 bases, with 16 bases lying between them. CDR3 length: 16 residues. Germline-derived CDR1 and CDR2 are SGHAT and FQNNGV. The CDR3 DNA sequence: TGTGCCAGCAGCTTAAATGGCAGGGGCGACGCAGATACGCAGTATTTT. It yields the protein CASSLNGRGDADTQYF.

This clone was picked up one time. J is TRBJ2-3 and V is TRBV30, with 8 bases matching TRBD2. CDR1 GTSNPN and CDR2 SVGIG come from the germline V gene (reference sequence). The trim removed 3 bases at V and 5 bases at J, leaving 7 bases unmatched. The CDR3 contains 14 residues. CDR3: CAWSPGRAGDTQYF. In DNA, the CDR3 is TGTGCCTGGAGCCCCGGGAGGGCAGGAGATACGCAGTATTTT.